A single TCR beta chain is shown here with its context. Its antigen is unidentified. This table comes from immunoSEQ multiplex PCR, and its TCRdb copy is limited to in-frame clones, with some not included. The sample holds about 35,000 clones, about 81% seen once. Rectal tissue came from one to two pinch biopsies taken at colonoscopy. The sample is drawn from a study of pediatric ulcerative colitis. Broader study findings: Blood-derived T cells may be present in rectal pinch biopsies.

J was trimmed by 3 bases and V by 6 bases; bases with no gene match: 14. The CDR3 contains 17 residues. Germline V lookup: CDR1 SGHAT, CDR2 FQNNGV. The clonotype comes from a boy between 10 and 17 years old with mild ulcerative colitis. The chain couples TRBV11-2 to TRBJ2-3, with TRBD1 matching over 8 bases. Sample: gut tissue. The CDR3 DNA follows: TGTGCCAGCAGAGGGTTCACGGCAGGGGGCTTGACAGATACGCAGTATTTT. Amino acid sequence: CASRGFTAGGLTDTQYF.